The text below deals with one T cell receptor beta chain. The sample comes from a study of blood T cell repertoires in COVID-19. Study-level background: Sites across the United States, Italy and Spain contributed samples from acute and convalescent COVID-19. PBMCs, B-cell-depleted T cells, or T cells provided the cDNA or gDNA that made up the material.

In the original workflow: Using reference gene primer amplification, nucleated cell counts were estimated. Libraries were prepared by immunoSEQ multiplex PCR; TCRdb keeps only in-frame clonotypes and omits some of them. That table is the source of V, J and clone size, and D and trimming were worked out from the DNA. In the table there are 300,000 to 450,000 clones, 87% of which are singletons. A Seattle source enrolled patients during active infection and followed them longitudinally. In germline, CDR1 is SGDLS, CDR2 YYNGEE. This CDR3 region has 12 residues. Trimming left V 2 bases short and J 5 bases short, with 8 bases between.

The sample comprised peripheral blood. The TCR comes from a woman aged 55-69 years with COVID-19, enrolled during active disease. The chain carries TRBV9 and TRBJ2-7; D not certain. The CDR3 bases are TGTGCCAGCAGCGTCATCACTCACGAGCAGTACTTC. Amino acid sequence: CASSVITHEQYF.